This is a list of T cell receptor beta chains from one sample in a study of T cell changes during pregnancy in multiple sclerosis. TCRdb keeps only in-frame clones here, not all; method: immunoSEQ multiplex PCR. The sample includes about 68,000 clones, 91% seen only once; the top ten take 0.86%. The starting material was peripheral blood, obtained in the second trimester of pregnancy. The receptors shown here come from a female donor with multiple sclerosis, enrolled in a pregnancy study. The CDR3 runs from the conserved cysteine through the conserved F or W. Fields, in order: D gene, J gene, clone size, V gene, CDR3 protein, CDR3 DNA. The D gene is left open where the match is weak. Expanded clones get a size class; other rows say once, few or many, or leave the size out.

d_call: -
j_call: TRBJ2-5
clone_size: once
v_call: TRBV6-1
cdr3_aa: CASSEMGGLSQETQYF
cdr3_nt: TGTGCCAGCAGTGAAATGGGGGGGCTGAGCCAAGAGACCCAGTACTTC

d_call: -
j_call: TRBJ2-1
clone_size: -
v_call: TRBV21-1
cdr3_aa: CASSKDPGDEQFF
cdr3_nt: TGTGCCAGCAGCAAAGACCCAGGGGATGAGCAGTTCTTC

d_call: TRBD1
j_call: TRBJ1-2
clone_size: -
v_call: TRBV7-3
cdr3_aa: CASSLQTGVGYTF
cdr3_nt: TGTGCCAGCAGCCTACAGACAGGGGTCGGCTACACCTTC

d_call: TRBD1
j_call: TRBJ1-2
clone_size: -
v_call: TRBV15
cdr3_aa: CATSREGTGSSRGYTF
cdr3_nt: TGTGCCACCAGCAGAGAAGGGACAGGGAGTTCACGGGGCTACACCTTC

d_call: -
j_call: TRBJ2-5
clone_size: -
v_call: TRBV7-8
cdr3_aa: CASSPPLRLNPRETQYF
cdr3_nt: TGTGCCAGCAGCCCCCCGTTGAGACTAAACCCCAGGGAGACCCAGTACTTC

d_call: -
j_call: TRBJ1-3
clone_size: once
v_call: TRBV10-3
cdr3_aa: CAMRGASGNTIYF
cdr3_nt: TGTGCCATGCGGGGGGCCTCTGGAAACACCATATATTTT

d_call: TRBD1
j_call: TRBJ1-2
clone_size: once
v_call: TRBV19
cdr3_aa: CASSSAPRGPIYGYTF
cdr3_nt: TGTGCCAGTAGTAGTGCTCCCAGGGGGCCGATCTATGGCTACACCTTC

d_call: TRBD1
j_call: TRBJ2-5
clone_size: -
v_call: TRBV4-3
cdr3_aa: CASSLGTGAETQYF
cdr3_nt: TGCGCCAGCAGCCTTGGGACAGGCGCAGAGACCCAGTACTTC

d_call: TRBD2
j_call: TRBJ2-5
clone_size: -
v_call: TRBV9
cdr3_aa: CASSVGAGTSEGTQYF
cdr3_nt: TGTGCCAGCAGCGTAGGGGCGGGGACTAGCGAGGGGACCCAGTACTTC

d_call: TRBD1
j_call: TRBJ1-1
clone_size: -
v_call: TRBV12-5
cdr3_aa: CASGLSGGNEAFF
cdr3_nt: TGTGCTAGTGGTTTATCAGGGGGCAATGAAGCTTTCTTT

d_call: -
j_call: TRBJ1-1
clone_size: -
v_call: TRBV7-3
cdr3_aa: CASSSQAGRGTEAFF
cdr3_nt: TGTGCCAGCAGCTCCCAGGCGGGACGGGGCACTGAAGCTTTCTTT

d_call: -
j_call: TRBJ2-3
clone_size: -
v_call: TRBV6-1
cdr3_aa: CASSHGERSTDTQYF
cdr3_nt: TGTGCCAGCAGCCATGGGGAGCGGAGCACAGATACGCAGTATTTT

d_call: -
j_call: TRBJ1-6
clone_size: -
v_call: TRBV19
cdr3_aa: CASSITGTVNSPLHF
cdr3_nt: TGTGCCAGTAGTATAACAGGGACGGTTAATTCACCCCTCCACTTT

d_call: -
j_call: TRBJ2-7
clone_size: -
v_call: TRBV6-5
cdr3_aa: CASSYSPGISYEQYF
cdr3_nt: TGTGCCAGCAGTTACTCTCCAGGTATCTCCTACGAGCAGTACTTC

d_call: -
j_call: TRBJ1-1
clone_size: -
v_call: TRBV6-4
cdr3_aa: CASSPGRGFTEAFF
cdr3_nt: TGTGCCAGCAGTCCTGGGAGGGGGTTTACTGAAGCTTTCTTT

d_call: TRBD2
j_call: TRBJ2-1
clone_size: few
v_call: TRBV6-4
cdr3_aa: CASSDGAGDYNEQFF
cdr3_nt: TGTGCCAGCAGTGACGGGGCGGGGGACTACAATGAGCAGTTCTTC

d_call: -
j_call: TRBJ1-2
clone_size: few
v_call: TRBV5-1
cdr3_aa: CASSNGQDYGYTF
cdr3_nt: TGCGCCAGCAGCAATGGACAAGACTATGGCTACACCTTC

d_call: TRBD2
j_call: TRBJ2-5
clone_size: -
v_call: TRBV7-2
cdr3_aa: CASSLRGGLETQYF
cdr3_nt: TGTGCCAGCAGCTTACGCGGGGGGTTAGAGACCCAGTACTTC

d_call: -
j_call: TRBJ1-1
clone_size: -
v_call: TRBV30
cdr3_aa: CAWRDGQPNTEAFF
cdr3_nt: TGTGCCTGGAGAGACGGACAGCCGAACACTGAAGCTTTCTTT

d_call: -
j_call: TRBJ2-1
clone_size: once
v_call: TRBV19
cdr3_aa: CASSIGRSSYNEQFF
cdr3_nt: TGTGCCAGTAGTATAGGACGGAGCTCCTACAATGAGCAGTTCTTC

d_call: -
j_call: TRBJ1-2
clone_size: -
v_call: TRBV5-4
cdr3_aa: CASSSRGGDPHGYTF
cdr3_nt: TGTGCCAGCAGCTCCAGAGGGGGGGACCCACATGGCTACACCTTC

d_call: TRBD1
j_call: TRBJ1-1
clone_size: -
v_call: TRBV5-6
cdr3_aa: CASSPGQGAEAFF
cdr3_nt: TGTGCCAGCAGCCCGGGACAGGGGGCTGAAGCTTTCTTT

d_call: -
j_call: TRBJ1-1
clone_size: -
v_call: TRBV20-1
cdr3_aa: CSAGQDTEAFF
cdr3_nt: TGCAGTGCGGGGCAGGACACTGAAGCTTTCTTT

d_call: -
j_call: TRBJ1-5
clone_size: -
v_call: TRBV2
cdr3_aa: CASRREQDSNQPQHF
cdr3_nt: TGTGCCAGCAGGAGAGAACAGGATAGCAATCAGCCCCAGCATTTT

d_call: TRBD2
j_call: TRBJ2-1
clone_size: -
v_call: TRBV29-1
cdr3_aa: CSVGAPSGGSYNEQFF
cdr3_nt: TGCAGCGTTGGCGCTCCTAGCGGGGGCTCCTACAATGAGCAGTTCTTC

d_call: -
j_call: TRBJ2-2
clone_size: -
v_call: TRBV6-6
cdr3_aa: CASSPRGSENTGELFF
cdr3_nt: TGTGCCAGCAGCCCACGGGGGAGCGAGAACACCGGGGAGCTGTTTTTT

d_call: -
j_call: TRBJ2-1
clone_size: -
v_call: TRBV12-2
cdr3_aa: CASRPSKKGVGEQFF
cdr3_nt: TGTGCAAGTCGCCCATCGAAGAAGGGGGTCGGGGAGCAGTTCTTC

d_call: -
j_call: TRBJ1-2
clone_size: -
v_call: TRBV15
cdr3_aa: CATSRDPSGPLLRIGYTF
cdr3_nt: TGTGCCACCAGCAGAGATCCCTCAGGGCCCCTCTTAAGAATTGGCTACACCTTC

d_call: -
j_call: TRBJ1-1
clone_size: few
v_call: TRBV29-1
cdr3_aa: CSVGLAGLVEAFF
cdr3_nt: TGCAGCGTTGGGCTTGCAGGGTTGGTTGAAGCTTTCTTT

d_call: -
j_call: TRBJ1-1
clone_size: once
v_call: TRBV10-3
cdr3_aa: CAILGGRGGTEAFF
cdr3_nt: TGTGCCATCCTAGGGGGGAGGGGTGGCACTGAAGCTTTCTTT

d_call: TRBD2
j_call: TRBJ2-1
clone_size: once
v_call: TRBV9
cdr3_aa: CASSSPAGGPYNEQFF
cdr3_nt: TGTGCCAGCAGCTCCCCAGCGGGGGGCCCCTACAATGAGCAGTTCTTC

d_call: -
j_call: TRBJ1-1
clone_size: -
v_call: TRBV18
cdr3_aa: CASSPQGNTEAFF
cdr3_nt: TGTGCCAGCTCACCGCAGGGAAACACTGAAGCTTTCTTT

d_call: -
j_call: TRBJ1-2
clone_size: few
v_call: TRBV15
cdr3_aa: CATSRGGPPYGYTF
cdr3_nt: TGTGCCACCAGCAGAGGCGGGCCACCTTATGGCTACACCTTC

d_call: -
j_call: TRBJ1-1
clone_size: once
v_call: TRBV7-2
cdr3_aa: CASSLAPLNTEAFF
cdr3_nt: TGTGCCAGCAGCTTAGCCCCTTTAAACACTGAAGCTTTCTTT

d_call: TRBD2
j_call: TRBJ2-3
clone_size: -
v_call: TRBV7-3
cdr3_aa: CASSLLLAGVDTQYF
cdr3_nt: TGTGCCAGCAGCTTATTACTAGCGGGGGTAGATACGCAGTATTTT